This T cell receptor beta chain comes out of a study of shared clonotypes between healthy human individuals. A word on this clone: Its antigen is still unknown.

Germline V gene data show CDR1 as LGHNA and CDR2 as YNFKEQ. Deletions cut 0 bases from V and 0 bases from J, with 9 bases between. This CDR3 has 15 amino acids. CD45RO-negative cells were positively selected for CCR7, leaving out terminally differentiated effector memory CD45RA+ cells. Genomic DNA from each subset was divided evenly over several immunoSEQ plates. Data came from immunoSEQ multiplex PCR; TCRdb stores just in-frame clones and leaves some out. Here the sample spans fewer than 800,000 clones, roughly 94% being singletons. Study-wide results and limits: Sharing across four donors was seen in 4% to 5.5% of naive CD4 clonotypes.

Sequenced sample: naive CD8+ T cells sorted from blood. This receptor was taken from a man aged 30 to 45 in good health. V and J are TRBV4-2 and TRBJ2-7; perhaps TRBD2 as D (6 bases). CDR3 sequence: CASSQEVGSSYEQYF. For the CDR3, the DNA is TGTGCCAGCAGCCAAGAAGTCGGGAGCTCCTACGAGCAGTACTTC.